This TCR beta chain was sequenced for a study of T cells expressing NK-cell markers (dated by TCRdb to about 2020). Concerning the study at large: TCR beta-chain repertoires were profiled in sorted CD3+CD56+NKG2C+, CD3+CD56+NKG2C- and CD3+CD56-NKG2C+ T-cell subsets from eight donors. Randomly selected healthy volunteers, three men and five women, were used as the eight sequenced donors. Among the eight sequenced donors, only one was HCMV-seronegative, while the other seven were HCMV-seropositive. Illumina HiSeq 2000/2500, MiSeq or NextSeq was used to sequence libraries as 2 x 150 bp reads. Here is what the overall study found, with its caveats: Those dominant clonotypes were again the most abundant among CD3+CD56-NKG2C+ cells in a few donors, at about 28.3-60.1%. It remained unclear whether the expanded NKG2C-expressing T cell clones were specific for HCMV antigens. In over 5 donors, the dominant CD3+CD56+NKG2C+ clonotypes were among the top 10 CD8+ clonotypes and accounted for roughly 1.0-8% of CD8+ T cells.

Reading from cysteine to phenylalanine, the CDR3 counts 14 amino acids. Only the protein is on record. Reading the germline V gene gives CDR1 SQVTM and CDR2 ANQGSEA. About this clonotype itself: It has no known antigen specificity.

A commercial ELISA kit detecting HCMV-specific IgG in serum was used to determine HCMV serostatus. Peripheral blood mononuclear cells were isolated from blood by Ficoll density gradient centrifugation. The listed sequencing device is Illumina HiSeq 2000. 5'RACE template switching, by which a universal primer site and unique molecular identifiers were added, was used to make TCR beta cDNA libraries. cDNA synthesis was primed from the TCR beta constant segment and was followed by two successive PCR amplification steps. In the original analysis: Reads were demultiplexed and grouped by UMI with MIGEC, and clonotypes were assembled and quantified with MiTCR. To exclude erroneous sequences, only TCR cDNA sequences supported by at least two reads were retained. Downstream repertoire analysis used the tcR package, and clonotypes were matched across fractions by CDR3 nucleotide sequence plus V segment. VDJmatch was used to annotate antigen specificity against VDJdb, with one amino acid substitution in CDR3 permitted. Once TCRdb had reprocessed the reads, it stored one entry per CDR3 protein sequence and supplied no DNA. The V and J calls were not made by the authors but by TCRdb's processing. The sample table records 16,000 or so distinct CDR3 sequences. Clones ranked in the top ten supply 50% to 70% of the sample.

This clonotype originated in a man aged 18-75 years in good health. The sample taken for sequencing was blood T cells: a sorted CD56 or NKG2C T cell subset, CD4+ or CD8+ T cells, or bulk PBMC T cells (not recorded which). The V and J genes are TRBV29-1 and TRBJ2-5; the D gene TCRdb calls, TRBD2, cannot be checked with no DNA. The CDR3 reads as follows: CSVDSAGSGETQYF.